The present T cell receptor beta chain was sequenced within a study of blood T cell repertoires in COVID-19. Overall study: Acute-phase and convalescent COVID-19 samples originated in the United States, Italy and Spain. T cells, B-cell-depleted T cells, or PBMCs supplied cDNA or gDNA.

In the study's own analysis: Estimation of nucleated cell counts was performed using reference gene primer amplification. Only in-frame clones appear in the TCRdb table, and some are missing; sequencing was by immunoSEQ multiplex PCR. V, J and clone size are those of that table, while D and trimming were read from the DNA. The table records approximately 240,000 clones, 65% to 90% of them present only once. Trimming cost V 6 bases and J 2 bases, with 10 bases left between them. Germline V lookup: CDR1 SNHLY, CDR2 FYNNEI. The CDR3 has 13 amino acids. The clonotype originates from a woman aged 40 to 50 who had recovered from COVID-19. The chain carries TRBV2 and TRBJ2-5; perhaps TRBD2 as D (6 bases). The sequenced material came from peripheral blood. CDR3 region: CASSGGGQETQYF. CDR3 DNA sequence: TGTGCCAGCAGCGGGGGAGGACAAGAGACCCAGTACTTC.